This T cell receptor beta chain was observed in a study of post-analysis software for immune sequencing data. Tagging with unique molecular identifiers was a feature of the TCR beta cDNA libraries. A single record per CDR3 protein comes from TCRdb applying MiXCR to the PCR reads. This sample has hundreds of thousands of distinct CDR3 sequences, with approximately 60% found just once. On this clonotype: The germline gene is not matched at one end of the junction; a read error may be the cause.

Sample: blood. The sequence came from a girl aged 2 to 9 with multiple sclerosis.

The CDR3 DNA reads as TGTGCCAGCAGCCAAGGCGGGAGAGAGACCCAGTGCTTC. It encodes CASSQGGRETQCF. V and J are TRBV14 and TRBJ2-5, with TRBD2 matching 7 bases. This CDR3 has 13 residues. Germline V gives CDR1 SGHDN, CDR2 FVKESK.